The 16 T cell receptor beta chains presented below share a single source sample, sequenced in a study of T cell responses to AZD1222 COVID-19 vaccine. TCRdb keeps only in-frame clones here, not all; method: immunoSEQ multiplex PCR. The sample has over 95,000 clones, about nine tenths seen once. The starting material was peripheral blood, obtained 28 days after the second AZD1222 dose. The receptors here all came from an adult who received the AZD1222 COVID-19 vaccine.

The V call is TRBV6-5, the J call TRBJ2-3; D uncertain. The CDR3 contains 14 residues. Deletions cut 2 bases from V and 2 bases from J, with 8 bases between. Germline CDR1 reads MNHEY; CDR2 reads SVGAGI. CDR3 sequence (DNA): TGTGCCAGCAGTTACCGCGCCAACACAGATACGCAGTATTTT. Translation: CASSYRANTDTQYF.

The rearrangement joins TRBV6-1 to TRBJ1-1; maybe TRBD1 (5 bases). V lost 0 bases, J lost 1 base, and 6 bases lay in between. Germline assignment: CDR1 MNHNS and CDR2 SASEGT. The CDR3 runs to 14 residues. DNA of the CDR3: TGTGCCAGCAGTGAAGCTGGGGGGAACACTGAAGCTTTCTTT. This sequence encodes CASSEAGGNTEAFF.

The rearrangement joins TRBV7-9 to TRBJ2-3; tentatively, D is TRBD1 (5 bases). Per germline, CDR1 SEHNR and CDR2 FQNEAQ (reference sequence). The CDR3 consists of 14 residues. The germline V and J ends were trimmed by 5 bases and 2 bases, with 11 bases remaining between them. The CDR3: CASSPRQSTDTQYF. CDR3 nucleotide sequence: TGTGCCAGCAGCCCCCGACAGTCCACAGATACGCAGTATTTT.

The chain joins TRBV5-5 to TRBJ2-4, with 10 bases lining up with TRBD2. CDR3 length equals 17 residues. CDR1 is SGHKS and CDR2 is YYEKEE in the germline V gene (reference sequence). V lost 2 bases, J lost 4 bases, and 9 bases stayed unmatched. CDR3 loop: CASSFMTLAGPKNIQYF. CDR3 sequence (DNA): TGTGCCAGCAGCTTTATGACACTAGCGGGGCCAAAAAACATTCAGTACTTC.

The V call is TRBV19, the J call TRBJ1-5, with a tentative D call TRBD1 (5 bases). Between the trimmed V and J ends, which lost 4 bases and 1 base, there was a span of 11 bases. From germline, CDR1 is LNHDA and CDR2 SQIVND (reference sequence). The CDR3 is 15 residues long. Here the CDR3 reads CASSKEGLSNQPQHF. CDR3 DNA sequence: TGTGCCAGTAGTAAGGAGGGGCTGAGCAATCAGCCCCAGCATTTT.

The V gene is TRBV7-7, the J gene TRBJ2-5, with a weak D call TRBD2 (5 bases). V lost 2 bases and J 4 bases, leaving 14 bases between the germline ends. Germline V gene lookup returns CDR1 SSHAT and CDR2 FNYEAQ (reference sequence). The CDR3 has 15 amino acids. Written as DNA, the CDR3 is TGTGCCAGCAGCTTAACAGCCGGCCGGGGAGAGACCCAGTACTTC. Protein: CASSLTAGRGETQYF.

The rearrangement joins TRBV30 to TRBJ1-6, with unresolved D. From germline, CDR1 is GTSNPN and CDR2 SVGIG (reference sequence). Trimming removed 3 bases at V and 3 bases at J, with 18 bases between. The CDR3 runs to 17 residues. CDR3 nucleotides: TGTGCCTGGAGGGGGATCAGGACGGTGAACTATAATTCACCCCTCCACTTT. It yields the protein CAWRGIRTVNYNSPLHF.

The chain carries TRBV15 and TRBJ2-1, with 8 bases fitting TRBD2. Per the germline V gene, CDR1 is LNHNV and CDR2 is YYDKDF (reference sequence). The CDR3 contains 18 residues. Trimming at V came to 0 bases and at J to 0 bases, leaving 7 bases not matched to a gene. DNA for the CDR3: TGTGCCACCAGCAGAGAAAGCGGGGGCGCGAGCTCCTACAATGAGCAGTTCTTC. Translated: CATSRESGGASSYNEQFF.

The chain couples TRBV4-1 to TRBJ1-5; D perhaps matches TRBD1 (5 bases). The germline V and J ends were trimmed by 0 bases and 0 bases, with 12 bases remaining between them. Germline V gene lookup returns CDR1 MGHRA and CDR2 YSYEKL. This CDR3 contains 17 residues. The CDR3 region is CASSQDRQGYSNQPQHF. CDR3 sequence (DNA): TGCGCCAGCAGCCAAGATCGGCAGGGTTATAGCAATCAGCCCCAGCATTTT.

The chain couples TRBV29-1 to TRBJ1-1, with D hard to call. The CDR3 runs 11 residues. The V end was cut by 6 bases, the J end by 4 bases, with 9 bases between. Per germline, CDR1 SQVTM and CDR2 ANQGSEA. CDR3 sequence (DNA): TGCAGCGTAACCGAGGGCACTGAAGCTTTCTTT. Protein product: CSVTEGTEAFF.

V usage is TRBV4-3 and J usage is TRBJ2-6, with 8 bases identical to TRBD1. CDR3 length equals 18 residues. Trimming took 0 bases from V and 0 from J; bases not matched to a gene: 4. Germline lookup yields CDR1 LGHNA and CDR2 YSLEER. The CDR3 nucleotides read TGCGCCAGCAGCCAAGATAGAACAGGGGGCTCTGGGGCCAACGTCCTGACTTTC. It is translated as CASSQDRTGGSGANVLTF.

CDR3 DNA: TGTGCCAGCAGCTTACCCTCCTATAATTCACCCCTCCACTTT. It is translated as CASSLPSYNSPLHF. V usage is TRBV7-2 and J usage is TRBJ1-6; D is undetermined. Trimming took off 2 bases at V and 0 bases at J, with 2 bases between the two ends. The germline CDR1 and CDR2 sequences are SGHTA and FQGNSA. The CDR3 is 14 residues long.

A few counts support this clone. V is TRBV11-3 and J is TRBJ2-2; D is uncertain. This CDR3 contains 14 residues. Germline V gives CDR1 SGHNT, CDR2 YENEEA. V was trimmed by 0 bases and J by 6 bases, leaving 8 bases between them. In DNA form, the CDR3 reads TGTGCCAGCAGCTTAGATGGGGTTGCCGGGGAGCTGTTTTTT. Protein product: CASSLDGVAGELFF.

CDR3 sequence: CASSMGRTNLGNEKLFF. CDR3 nucleotides: TGTGCCAGTAGTATGGGCAGGACCAATCTGGGTAATGAAAAACTGTTTTTT. J is TRBJ1-4 and V is TRBV19; no definite D call. The V gene lost 3 bases and the J gene lost 4 bases, with 18 bases spanning the gap. Germline V gives CDR1 LNHDA, CDR2 SQIVND (reference sequence). This CDR3 is 17 amino acids long.

The chain links TRBV10-3 to TRBJ2-3, with D tentatively TRBD1 (6 bases). Germline V gene data show CDR1 as ENHRY and CDR2 as SYGVKD. CDR3 length: 15 amino acids. Trimming removed 7 bases from V and 2 bases from J, with 16 bases in between. The CDR3 sequence: CAITLDSLPTDTQYF. For the CDR3, the DNA is TGTGCCATCACCCTGGACAGTCTACCCACAGATACGCAGTATTTT.

This clone was found once. The chain recombines TRBV19 with TRBJ1-2, with unresolved D. Between the trimmed V and J ends, which lost 0 bases and 3 bases, there was a span of 5 bases. Germline lookup yields CDR1 LNHDA and CDR2 SQIVND (reference sequence). The length of the CDR3 is 13 residues. CDR3 DNA sequence: TGTGCCAGTAGTATAGAGGGGTACTATGGCTACACCTTC. Translated, it gives CASSIEGYYGYTF.